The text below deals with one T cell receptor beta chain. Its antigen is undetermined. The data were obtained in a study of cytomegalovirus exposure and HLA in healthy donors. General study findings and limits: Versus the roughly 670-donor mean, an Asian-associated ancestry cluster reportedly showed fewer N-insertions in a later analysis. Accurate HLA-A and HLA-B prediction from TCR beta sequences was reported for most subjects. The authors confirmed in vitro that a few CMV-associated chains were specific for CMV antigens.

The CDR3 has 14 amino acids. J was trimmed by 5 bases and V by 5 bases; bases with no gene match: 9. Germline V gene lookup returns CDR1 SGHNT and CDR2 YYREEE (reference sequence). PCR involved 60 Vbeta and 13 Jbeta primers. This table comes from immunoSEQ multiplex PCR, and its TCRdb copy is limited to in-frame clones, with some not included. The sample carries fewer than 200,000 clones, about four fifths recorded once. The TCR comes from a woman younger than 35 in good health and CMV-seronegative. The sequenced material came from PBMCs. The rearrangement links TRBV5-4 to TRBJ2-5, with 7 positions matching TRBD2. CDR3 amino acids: CASSLAGVSETQYF. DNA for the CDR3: TGTGCCAGCAGTCTGGCGGGGGTCTCGGAGACCCAGTACTTC.